The 19 T cell receptor beta chains below come from one sample, sequenced in a study of regulatory T cells in long-lasting Graves disease. The time point was: persistent/refractory GD, antithyroid drugs over 5 years with positive TRAb. The TCR library used RNA extracted from PBMCs. Assembly of TCR beta libraries relied on iRepertoire HTBI primers together with Arm-PCR of CDR3 regions. From the multiplex PCR reads, TCRdb called clonotypes with MiXCR, one entry per CDR3 protein. The sample holds about 470,000 distinct CDR3 sequences, around 21% seen once. The source was peripheral blood mononuclear cells (PBMCs), collected when the disease was refractory, from a patient treated with antithyroid drugs. The receptor set was obtained from a female donor with Graves disease.

The genes are TRBV6-2 or TRBV6-3 and TRBJ2-1; perhaps TRBD2 as D (5 bases). CDR1 MNHEY and CDR2 SVGEGT come from the germline V gene. V was pared by 5 bases and J by 0 bases, with 11 bases between. This CDR3 contains 15 residues. The CDR3 sequence is CASSKPGNSYNEQFF. The CDR3 bases are TGTGCCAGCAGTAAACCGGGAAACTCCTACAATGAGCAGTTCTTC.

The rearrangement links TRBV5-4 to TRBJ2-6; D unresolved. The V and J ends lost 0 bases and 0 bases respectively, with 13 bases between them. From germline, CDR1 is SGHNT and CDR2 YYREEE (reference sequence). This CDR3 contains 18 residues. The CDR3, as DNA: TGTGCCAGCAGCTTGGGACCGGAGATTAACTCTGGGGCCAACGTCCTGACTTTC. Translation gives CASSLGPEINSGANVLTF.

This clonotype was seen a few times. This sequence joins TRBV6-1 and TRBJ2-7, with TRBD2 matching 7 bases. This CDR3 comprises 13 residues. The germline V gene has CDR1 MNHNS and CDR2 SASEGT. The V segment lost 6 bases and the J segment 6 bases; nucleotides outside the gene matches: 8. CDR3: CASRVAGRVEQYF. The DNA of the CDR3 is TGTGCCAGCAGAGTAGCGGGCCGGGTCGAGCAGTACTTC.

This clonotype was detected only a few times. The chain employs TRBV5-1 and TRBJ2-5; 10 bases line up with TRBD1. Trimming took 5 bases from V and 2 from J; bases not matched to a gene: 6. This CDR3 has 15 residues. Looked up from germline, CDR1 is SGHRS and CDR2 is YFSETQ. CDR3 loop: CASRRQGARQETQYF. The CDR3 coding sequence is TGCGCCAGCAGACGACAGGGGGCGCGACAAGAGACCCAGTACTTC.

J is TRBJ1-1 and V is TRBV6-1, with a tentative D call TRBD1 (6 bases). Germline V gene sequence: CDR1 MNHNS, CDR2 SASEGT. V was pared by 2 bases and J by 12 bases, with 16 bases between. The CDR3 totals 13 residues. The CDR3 is CASSEWVGGPSFF. The DNA of the CDR3 is TGTGCCAGCAGTGAATGGGTAGGGGGGCCGTCTTTCTTT.

This clonotype appeared many times. The chain recombines TRBV20-1 with TRBJ1-5, with D possibly being TRBD1 (5 bases). Trimming pared 3 bases from V and 4 bases from J, leaving 16 bases between. There are 15 residues in the CDR3. Germline V CDR1 and CDR2: DFQATT, SNEGSKA (reference sequence). The CDR3 sequence is CSASISGQLNQPQHF. CDR3 in DNA: TGCAGTGCTAGCATATCGGGGCAACTGAATCAGCCCCAGCATTTT.

This clonotype was recorded at least ten times. The chain carries TRBV6-5 and TRBJ2-5; the D gene is possibly TRBD2 (6 bases). V was trimmed by 2 bases and J by 2 bases, leaving 12 bases between them. The CDR3 spans 15 residues. CDR1 is MNHEY, CDR2 SVGAGI, per germline. In DNA form, the CDR3 reads TGTGCCAGCAGTTACGGCGGGATGCGACAAGAGACCCAGTACTTC. Protein sequence: CASSYGGMRQETQYF.

Many counts were recorded for this clonotype. The chain combines TRBV28 with TRBJ1-5; TRBD1 aligns across 8 bases. V was clipped by 5 bases and J by 12 bases; unmatched bases: 3. The germline V gene encodes CDR1 MDHEN and CDR2 SYDVKM. The CDR3 contains 11 residues. The CDR3 region has the DNA TGTGCCAGCAGTCAAGACAGGGGCCAGCATTTT. Protein product: CASSQDRGQHF.

The J gene is TRBJ2-3, the V gene TRBV28; D possibly matches TRBD1 or TRBD2 (6 bases each). The germline CDR1 and CDR2 sequences are MDHEN and SYDVKM. This CDR3 is 15 amino acids long. Trimming removed 5 bases from V and 6 bases from J, with 18 bases in between. The CDR3 DNA sequence: TGTGCCAGCAGTGGGACTTTGGACAGTCGTGATACGCAGTATTTT. It translates to CASSGTLDSRDTQYF.

This chain links TRBV12-3 or TRBV12-4 with TRBJ2-3; the match to TRBD2 covers 13 bases. CDR3 size: 19 residues. The V segment lost 4 bases and the J segment 4 bases; nucleotides outside the gene matches: 14. The CDR3 DNA reads as TGTGCCAGCAGTTCTACTAGCGGGAGGGCCGGAGTGGATTCAGATACGCAGTATTTT. Protein: CASSSTSGRAGVDSDTQYF.

This clonotype came up many times. V gene TRBV7-8 combines with J gene TRBJ2-7; TRBD2 matches 12 bases. The CDR3 spans 15 residues. The germline gives CDR1 SGHVS, CDR2 FQNEAQ. The V segment lost 3 bases and the J segment 3 bases; nucleotides outside the gene matches: 3. The chain's CDR3 is CASSFSSGRGYEQYF. The CDR3 region has the DNA TGTGCCAGCAGCTTTTCTAGCGGGAGGGGCTACGAGCAGTACTTC.

Only a few counts were recorded for this clonotype. At one boundary the junction diverges from the germline segment, which might be a read error. V gene TRBV6-7 combines with J gene TRBJ1-3, with D uncertain. TRBV6-7 is an ORF, with its function uncertain. The CDR3 is made up of 12 amino acids. The CDR3 loop is CASTYGEGTIYF. The DNA for the CDR3 is TGTGCCAGCACTTACGGAGAAGGCACCATATATTTT.

This clonotype has only a few counts. This sequence joins TRBV9 and TRBJ2-5, with TRBD2 identical over 7 bases. Near its end, the DNA agrees better with TRBJ2-1, so the J call may be wrong. The CDR3 has 15 amino acids. The germline V gene has CDR1 SGDLS and CDR2 YYNGEE. The CDR3 sequence: CASSAPGGSNNEQFF. DNA for the CDR3: TGTGCCAGCAGCGCGCCGGGCGGGAGTAACAATGAGCAGTTCTTC.

The V gene is TRBV20-1, the J gene TRBJ2-7, with D maybe TRBD2 (6 bases). Trimming took 2 bases from V and 3 from J, leaving 11 bases between them. Germline-derived CDR1 and CDR2 are DFQATT and SNEGSKA (reference sequence). The CDR3 has 13 residues. Written as DNA, the CDR3 is TGCAGTGCTAGACTGGCGGGGAACTACGAGCAGTACTTC. It translates to CSARLAGNYEQYF.

The chain joins TRBV5-8 to TRBJ1-1; tentatively, D is TRBD1 (5 bases). Germline V gene lookup returns CDR1 SGHTS and CDR2 YDEGEE. The V and J ends lost 0 bases and 3 bases respectively, with 15 bases between them. The CDR3 has 16 residues. Written as DNA, the CDR3 is TGTGCCAGCAGCTTGGCCCCCGGTCTAGGGGACACTGAAGCTTTCTTT. This translates into CASSLAPGLGDTEAFF.

In this sample, this clonotype turned up a few times. The chain joins TRBV6-2 or TRBV6-3 to TRBJ1-3; possible D gene TRBD1, 5 bases. Trimming took off 8 bases at V and 0 bases at J, with 14 bases between the two ends. This CDR3 spans 15 amino acids. The V gene's germline CDR1 is MNHEY and CDR2 SVGEGT. The CDR3 region is CASCSGTHSGNTIYF. The CDR3 DNA reads as TGTGCCAGCTGTTCCGGGACGCACTCTGGAAACACCATATATTTT.

The chain uses TRBV14 and TRBJ1-1; D perhaps matches TRBD1 (5 bases). The length of the CDR3 is 13 residues. Per germline, CDR1 SGHDN and CDR2 FVKESK. The germline V and J ends were trimmed by 2 bases and 4 bases, with 8 bases remaining between them. The CDR3 DNA reads as TGTGCCAGCAGCCAAATGGGGCTCACTGAAGCTTTCTTT. It encodes CASSQMGLTEAFF.

The chain has TRBV5-1 and TRBJ2-2; tentative D call: TRBD1 (6 bases). Trimming took 0 bases from V and 1 from J, leaving 13 bases between them. The CDR3 consists of 17 residues. The germline CDR1 and CDR2 sequences are SGHRS and YFSETQ. The CDR3 DNA sequence: TGCGCCAGCAGCTTGGTTACAGGGAGTAGGAACACCGGGGAGCTGTTTTTT. Translating gives CASSLVTGSRNTGELFF.

V gene TRBV29-1 combines with J gene TRBJ2-7; maybe TRBD2 (5 bases). This CDR3 has 12 residues. Trimming stripped 1 base from V and 4 bases from J, with 8 bases between. Germline CDR1 SQVTM, CDR2 ANQGSEA. This chain's CDR3 is CSVEVTRYEQYF. CDR3 DNA sequence: TGCAGCGTTGAAGTTACTAGGTACGAGCAGTACTTC.